These 22 T cell receptor beta chains share one sample of origin, sequenced in a study of post-analysis software for immune sequencing data. cDNA libraries of TCR beta carried unique molecular identifiers. MiXCR, run by TCRdb on the PCR reads, gives a single entry per CDR3 protein. The sample has 750,000 to 950,000 distinct CDR3 sequences; about half are singletons. Study observations and caveats: Five TRBV segments, including TRBV5-6, TRBV5-1 and TRBV20-1, were more frequent in patients than controls.

Their recognized antigens are unknown. Input material: blood. The receptors were gathered from a girl between 5 and 17 years old with multiple sclerosis.

The rearrangement links TRBV6-5 to TRBJ1-1; the D gene is possibly TRBD1 (5 bases). V was shortened by 2 bases and J by 10 bases, with 8 bases between the two germline ends. Germline CDR1 reads MNHEY; CDR2 reads SVGAGI. This CDR3 spans 11 amino acids. CDR3: CASSYLGVAFF. The CDR3 nucleotides are TGTGCCAGCAGTTACCTGGGGGTAGCTTTCTTT.

The V and J genes are TRBV4-2 and TRBJ2-4, with 11 bases identical to TRBD2. The V gene end was trimmed by 4 bases and the J gene end by 1 base; junction bases not matched to a gene: 3. The germline gives CDR1 LGHNA, CDR2 YNFKEQ. This CDR3 has 16 amino acids. The CDR3 reads CASSPTSGSAKNIQYF. DNA of the CDR3: TGTGCCAGCAGCCCAACTAGCGGGAGTGCCAAAAACATTCAGTACTTC.

This clonotype occurred once. The DNA of the CDR3 is TGTGCCAGCAGCTTCGTAACTGGACTAGCGGTCGCCGGGGAGCTGTTTTTT. This encodes CASSFVTGLAVAGELFF. The chain uses TRBV13 and TRBJ2-2, with 10 nucleotides matching TRBD2. The germline CDR1 and CDR2 sequences are PRHDT and FYEKMQ (reference sequence). The CDR3 is 17 amino acids. J gave up 6 bases and V 3 bases, and 10 bases lay outside the gene matches.

Remarks on this clonotype: Sequence at one end of the junction differs from germline and may be a read error. This chain joins TRBV7-9 and TRBJ2-7; TRBD1 matches at 10 bases. The J call is in doubt because the DNA end fits TRBJ2-5 better. Germline V CDR1 and CDR2: SEHNR, FQNEAQ (reference sequence). CDR3 size: 15 residues. CDR3 residues: CACSLAGTGEETQYF. CDR3 nucleotides: TGTGCCTGCAGCCTCGCCGGGACAGGGGAAGAGACCCAGTACTTC.

Notes on this clonotype: A junction boundary mismatches the germline segment, possibly from a read error. In DNA form, the CDR3 reads TGTGCCGGCAGCTTAGCGGGAGGAGTACTCTACGAGCAGTACTTC. Protein sequence: CAGSLAGGVLYEQYF. This sequence joins TRBV7-8 and TRBJ2-7, with TRBD2 identical over 10 bases. The CDR3 runs to 15 residues. Germline V gene data show CDR1 as SGHVS and CDR2 as FQNEAQ.

This rearrangement joins TRBV11-2 to TRBJ2-1; 13 bases are shared with TRBD2. CDR1 SGHAT and CDR2 FQNNGV come from the germline V gene. V lost 5 bases to trimming and J lost 6 bases; unmatched junction nucleotides: 10. The CDR3 sequence is 17 residues long. The DNA for the CDR3 is TGTGCCAGCAGCCCTCGGACTAGCGGGAGAGAGGGCAATGAGCAGTTCTTC. It yields the protein CASSPRTSGREGNEQFF.

The chain links TRBV20-1 to TRBJ2-1, with no clear D. Germline V gives CDR1 DFQATT, CDR2 SNEGSKA (reference sequence). CDR3 length equals 15 residues. CDR3 in amino acids: CSAPAWRTSYNEQFF. In DNA, the CDR3 is TGCAGCGCCCCGGCGTGGCGGACCTCCTACAATGAGCAGTTCTTC.

This clonotype was observed once. The chain links TRBV12-3 or TRBV12-4 to TRBJ2-4; 8 bases map to TRBD2. The J call may be faulty, since TRBJ2-7 better matches the DNA end. CDR3 length equals 14 residues. Written as DNA, the CDR3 is TGTGCCAGCAGTTCTAGCGGGTACTCCTACGAGCAGTACTTC. It codes for CASSSSGYSYEQYF.

A few counts support this clonotype. The V and J genes are TRBV6-1 and TRBJ1-5; TRBD1 might be the D (5 bases). The CDR3 contains 18 residues. Deletions cut 9 bases from V and 1 base from J, with 25 bases between. The germline CDR1 and CDR2 sequences are MNHNS and SASEGT. The CDR3 region has the DNA TGTGCCAGGGGGAAGACAGTCGCCCATATAGCAAGCAATCAGCCCCAGCATTTT. This gives the protein CARGKTVAHIASNQPQHF.

This clonotype was seen a single time. The J gene is TRBJ2-7, the V gene TRBV4-1; D may correspond to TRBD1 or TRBD2 (5 bases each). The ends were cut back, 1 base at V and 0 bases at J, with 10 bases in the middle. The germline CDR1 and CDR2 sequences are MGHRA and YSYEKL. The CDR3 loop spans 15 amino acids. In DNA form, the CDR3 reads TGCGCCAGCAGCCAAGTCGAGGGGCCCTCCTACGAGCAGTACTTC. As protein: CASSQVEGPSYEQYF.

The chain has TRBV2 and TRBJ2-7; 7 positions agree with TRBD1. With V trimmed by 0 bases and J by 0 bases, 8 bases remained unmatched. From germline, CDR1 is SNHLY and CDR2 FYNNEI. There are 17 residues in the CDR3. The CDR3: CASSEAPGGQNSYEQYF. The CDR3 nucleotides read TGTGCCAGCAGTGAAGCGCCTGGGGGACAGAACTCCTACGAGCAGTACTTC.

This clonotype was found many times. The J gene is TRBJ2-5, the V gene TRBV27; D is uncertain. The germline V and J ends were trimmed by 6 bases and 1 base, with 9 bases remaining between them. This CDR3 region has 13 residues. From germline, CDR1 is MNHEY and CDR2 SMNVEV (reference sequence). In DNA form, the CDR3 reads TGTGCCAGCAGCTTGACCTCCCAAGAGACCCAGTACTTC. This gives the protein CASSLTSQETQYF.

CDR3 protein: CASSLTSGGFTDTQYF. The CDR3 bases are TGTGCCAGCAGCTTGACTAGCGGAGGGTTCACAGATACGCAGTATTTT. The chain combines TRBV7-9 with TRBJ2-3; TRBD2 matches at 9 bases. Germline V CDR1 and CDR2: SEHNR, FQNEAQ (reference sequence). The V segment lost 3 bases and the J segment 2 bases; nucleotides outside the gene matches: 6. The CDR3 runs to 16 residues.

This chain's CDR3 is CASSYRVDGYTF. CDR3 in DNA: TGTGCCAGCAGTTACCGGGTTGATGGCTACACCTTC. The chain is built from TRBV6-2 or TRBV6-3 and TRBJ1-2; no clear D. Trimming left V 2 bases short and J 6 bases short, with 7 bases between. The CDR3 is 12 amino acids. Germline V lookup: CDR1 MNHEY, CDR2 SVGEGT.

The chain employs TRBV12-3 or TRBV12-4 and TRBJ2-7; perhaps TRBD1 as D (5 bases). The CDR3 is 13 residues long. V lost 3 bases, J lost 2 bases, and 8 bases lay in between. The CDR3 DNA follows: TGTGCCAGCAGTTTGGACATTACCTACGAGCAGTACTTC. Translated, it gives CASSLDITYEQYF.

The CDR3 region has the DNA TGCAGCGCGGGGACGGCCGTTGAAGCTTTCTTT. This sequence encodes CSAGTAVEAFF. The chain has TRBV29-1 and TRBJ1-1; TRBD1 might be the D (5 bases). Germline CDR1 reads SQVTM; CDR2 reads ANQGSEA. The V end was cut by 7 bases, the J end by 7 bases, with 13 bases between. This CDR3 region has 11 residues.

This sequence joins TRBV10-3 and TRBJ2-5; unclear D gene. The CDR3 runs to 12 residues. CDR1 ENHRY and CDR2 SYGVKD come from the germline V gene. Trimming shortened V by 3 bases and J by 5 bases, and 7 bases separated the two germline ends. CDR3 sequence: CAISDRRETQYF. The CDR3 DNA sequence: TGTGCCATCAGTGACCGCCGGGAGACCCAGTACTTC.

This clonotype was seen only a few times. J is TRBJ2-7 and V is TRBV20-1, with TRBD1 matching 9 bases. The germline V gene encodes CDR1 DFQATT and CDR2 SNEGSKA (reference sequence). CDR3 length: 16 residues. With V trimmed by 0 bases and J by 6 bases, 12 bases remained unmatched. CDR3 bases: TGCAGTGCTAGAGATGAGGGGACAGGGCTTCCCACCGAGCAGTACTTC. It encodes CSARDEGTGLPTEQYF.

The chain is built from TRBV27 and TRBJ1-2; 12 bases agree with TRBD1. Germline CDR1 reads MNHEY; CDR2 reads SMNVEV (reference sequence). The CDR3 has 16 amino acids. V was pared by 5 bases and J by 3 bases, with 7 bases of the junction left unmatched. In DNA form, the CDR3 reads TGTGCCAGCAGTGCATTGGGACAGGGGGCGGACTATGGCTACACCTTC. Translating it yields CASSALGQGADYGYTF.

The V gene is TRBV10-3, the J gene TRBJ2-5; maybe TRBD1 (5 bases). CDR3 length: 15 amino acids. The germline V and J ends were trimmed by 0 bases and 5 bases, with 13 bases remaining between them. CDR1 ENHRY and CDR2 SYGVKD come from the germline V gene. CDR3 nucleotides: TGTGCCATCAGTGAGTCGATACCAGGGATTGAGACCCAGTACTTC. Amino acids: CAISESIPGIETQYF.

This clonotype came up many times. The chain is built from TRBV6-4 and TRBJ2-6; either TRBD1 or TRBD2 may supply D (6 bases each). V lost 3 bases, J lost 1 base, and 7 bases lay in between. CDR1 and CDR2 (germline): MRHNA, SNTAGT. This CDR3 has 15 amino acids. The CDR3 is CASSEGGSGANVLTF. CDR3 DNA: TGTGCCAGCAGTGAAGGGGGGTCTGGGGCCAACGTCCTGACTTTC.

V usage is TRBV11-2 and J usage is TRBJ2-7; 10 bases are shared with TRBD2. The end of the DNA is better explained by TRBJ2-5, so the J call may be wrong. This CDR3 comprises 16 residues. The germline V gene has CDR1 SGHAT and CDR2 FQNNGV. This chain's CDR3 is CASSSPTAGGLETQYF. DNA of the CDR3: TGTGCCAGCAGCTCCCCTACAGCGGGAGGGCTCGAGACCCAGTACTTC.